This TCR beta chain emerged from a study of graft-versus-host responses after intestinal transplantation. For the study at large: Anti-thymocyte globulin induction, then tacrolimus and steroids for about three years, went to all recipients. Study outcomes and limitations: Recipient marrow showed GvH clones, some seen first in ileum or blood. Subjects displaying graft-donor T cell macrochimerism possessed elevated graft-versus-host to host-versus-graft clonal ratios inside allografts.

CFSE-labeled responder cells (approximately 200,000) were plated with approximately 200,000 irradiated, violet-dye-labeled stimulator cells. V lost 2 bases to trimming and J lost 0 bases; unmatched junction nucleotides: 16. The CDR3 has 21 amino acids. Germline assignment: CDR1 SNHLY and CDR2 FYNNEI. Profiled with immunoSEQ multiplex PCR; TCRdb holds only in-frame clones, not every one. The sample yields approximately 4,700 clones, 25% to 30% seen once. The sample consisted of alloreactive CD8+ T cells from a mixed lymphocyte reaction culture, taken before transplantation. Subset meaning: CFSE-low proliferating T cells sorted from roughly 6-day pre-transplant mixed lymphocyte reaction (GvH or HvG direction). The chain combines TRBV2 with TRBJ2-6, with TRBD2 identical over 7 bases. The clonotype comes from a human patient who was an organ donor for intestinal transplantation. CDR3 sequence (DNA): TGTGCCAGCAGTGAACTGGGTGAGCGGGGCAGGGCCCTCTCTGGGGCCAACGTCCTGACTTTC. Protein product: CASSELGERGRALSGANVLTF.